This passage covers 7 T cell receptor beta chains from one sample sequenced in a study of T cell responses to AZD1222 COVID-19 vaccine. The repertoire was sequenced with immunoSEQ multiplex PCR; TCRdb's copy has only in-frame clones and lacks some. The sample consists of under 130,000 clones, 92% of them appearing once. The source material was peripheral blood, sampled on day 0 of AZD1222 vaccination. The receptors come from an adult in good health.

This chain's CDR3 is CAGGGAGANVLTF. As DNA, the CDR3 is TGTGCCGGTGGGGGGGCTGGGGCCAACGTCCTGACTTTC. This rearrangement joins TRBV7-2 to TRBJ2-6, with TRBD2 matching over 7 bases. Germline CDR1 reads SGHTA; CDR2 reads FQGNSA. This CDR3 is 13 amino acids long. V was pared by 11 bases and J by 2 bases, with 3 bases of the junction left unmatched.

This clone has just one count. The gene calls are TRBV3-1 (or the pseudogene TRBV3-2) and TRBJ1-3, with D unclear. Germline CDR1 and CDR2: LGHDT and YNNKEL (reference sequence). V was trimmed by 3 bases and J by 0 bases, leaving 15 bases between them. The CDR3 contains 17 residues. CDR3 sequence: CASSQLPGGYSGNTIYF. In DNA form, the CDR3 reads TGTGCCAGCAGCCAGCTTCCTGGCGGGTACTCTGGAAACACCATATATTTT.

CDR3: CSAGGTGGGGDIQYF. CDR3 nucleotides: TGCAGTGCTGGTGGGACAGGAGGAGGGGGGGACATTCAGTACTTC. This chain links TRBV20-1 with TRBJ2-4, with D possibly matching TRBD1 (8 bases). Trimming took 5 bases from V and 8 from J, leaving 22 bases between them. The CDR3 is 15 residues long. Per germline, CDR1 DFQATT and CDR2 SNEGSKA (reference sequence).

The genes are TRBV4-3 and TRBJ2-1; 9 nucleotides align to TRBD2. J was trimmed by 6 bases and V by 0 bases; bases with no gene match: 6. CDR3 length equals 16 residues. The germline V gene has CDR1 LGHNA and CDR2 YSLEER. CDR3 nucleotides: TGCGCCAGCAGCCAAGATTTTGGCGGGGGGGGCAATGAGCAGTTCTTC. Translating it yields CASSQDFGGGGNEQFF.

The rearrangement uses TRBV6-5 and TRBJ2-7; the match to TRBD1 covers 8 bases. J was trimmed by 6 bases and V by 8 bases; bases with no gene match: 12. Per germline, CDR1 MNHEY and CDR2 SVGAGI. There are 14 residues in the CDR3. The CDR3: CASSRPPTGGEQYF. CDR3 bases: TGTGCCAGCTCTCGGCCCCCTACAGGGGGCGAGCAGTACTTC.

The J gene is TRBJ2-6, the V gene TRBV5-1, with D maybe TRBD1 (6 bases). Per the germline V gene, CDR1 is SGHRS and CDR2 is YFSETQ. The CDR3 extends over 17 amino acids. V dropped 4 bases and J dropped 4 bases, with 18 bases sitting between them. The chain's CDR3 is CASSLTGTVSGANVLTF. The CDR3 DNA follows: TGCGCCAGCAGCCTAACAGGGACGGTATCCGGGGCCAACGTCCTGACTTTC. Variable domain in full (rest from reference TRBV5-1 and TRBJ2-6): KAGVTQTPRYLIKTRGQQVTLSCSPISGHRSVSWYQQTPGQGLQFLFEYFSETQRNKGNFPGRFSGRQFSNSRSEMNVSTLELGDSALYLCASSLTGTVSGANVLTFGAGSRLTVL.

The V gene is TRBV11-2, the J gene TRBJ2-3, with D hard to call. Germline CDR1 reads SGHAT; CDR2 reads FQNNGV. The V end lost 5 bases, the J end lost 6 bases, and 21 bases lay between the germline ends. There are 16 residues in the CDR3. The CDR3 sequence is CASSIDVARPRDTQYF. In DNA form, the CDR3 reads TGTGCCAGCAGCATCGACGTAGCCAGACCAAGGGATACGCAGTATTTT.